Presented here are 9 T cell receptor beta chains from one specimen sequenced in a study of blood T cell repertoires in COVID-19. Clones were read by immunoSEQ multiplex PCR, and TCRdb kept only the in-frame ones, dropping some. The sample has 120,000 to 150,000 clones; more than 65% are singletons. Sequences were obtained from peripheral blood. All receptors derive from a man in his 60s with acute or convalescent COVID-19.

This chain connects TRBV14 to TRBJ2-5; the match to TRBD2 covers 8 bases. There are 18 residues in the CDR3. Germline V lookup: CDR1 SGHDN, CDR2 FVKESK. The ends lost 0 bases at V and 5 bases at J; junction bases unmatched: 14. CDR3 loop: CASSQDWASGSRGETQYF. The CDR3 DNA reads as TGTGCCAGCAGCCAAGATTGGGCAAGCGGGAGTCGGGGTGAGACCCAGTACTTC.

This clone appeared a single time. This chain's CDR3 is CASSRSSGRGADTQYF. DNA of the CDR3: TGCGCCAGCAGTCGCTCATCTGGGCGGGGAGCAGATACGCAGTATTTT. The genes are TRBV5-1 and TRBJ2-3, with TRBD2 as a possible D gene (6 bases). Germline values: CDR1 SGHRS, CDR2 YFSETQ. The CDR3 runs 16 residues. V was clipped by 5 bases and J by 4 bases, with 20 bases between them.

The chain employs TRBV28 and TRBJ2-3, with 14 bases that match TRBD2. CDR1 MDHEN and CDR2 SYDVKM come from the germline V gene. CDR3 length: 17 residues. J lost 8 bases, V lost 5 bases, and 12 bases had no gene match. CDR3 amino acids: CASSPPTSGRAKGTQYF. The CDR3 DNA is TGTGCCAGCAGTCCTCCGACTAGCGGGAGGGCCAAGGGTACGCAGTATTTT.

This sequence joins TRBV7-3 and TRBJ2-7; 8 bases are shared with TRBD2. V was pared by 5 bases and J by 2 bases, with 8 bases of the junction left unmatched. CDR3 length: 15 residues. Germline V lookup: CDR1 SGHTA, CDR2 FQGTGA. CDR3 amino acids: CASSPTLADPYEQYF. CDR3 sequence (DNA): TGTGCCAGCAGCCCAACACTAGCGGACCCCTACGAGCAGTACTTC.

The count of this clone is one. The chain uses TRBV5-1 and TRBJ2-7, with TRBD2 matching 14 bases. CDR3 size: 15 residues. V dropped 4 bases and J dropped 9; count of bases not matched to a gene: 9. Per germline, CDR1 SGHRS and CDR2 YFSETQ. The CDR3 here is CASSLGTSGGSGQYF. CDR3 sequence (DNA): TGCGCCAGCAGCCTCGGGACTAGCGGGGGCAGTGGGCAGTACTTC.

The gene calls are TRBV2 and TRBJ1-4; no clear D gene. The CDR3 extends over 15 amino acids. V lost 0 bases and J lost 3, with 8 bases in between. From germline, CDR1 is SNHLY and CDR2 FYNNEI. The DNA for the CDR3 is TGTGCCAGCAGTGAAGCGGAGGACCCTAATGAAAAACTGTTTTTT. Its protein is CASSEAEDPNEKLFF.

The chain couples TRBV19 to TRBJ2-7, with D tentatively TRBD1 (5 bases). Germline assignment: CDR1 LNHDA and CDR2 SQIVND (reference sequence). This CDR3 contains 14 residues. The V end was cut by 3 bases, the J end by 7 bases, with 16 bases between. The CDR3 is CASSIVRGGREQYF. CDR3 DNA sequence: TGTGCCAGTAGTATCGTTAGGGGTGGACGGGAGCAGTACTTC.

In DNA, the CDR3 is TGTGCCAGCAGCGCCGGACCCGGAGGGACCTTC. Residues: CASSAGPGGTF. The J gene is TRBJ1-2, the V gene TRBV9; D not resolved. This CDR3 has 11 amino acids. Trimming removed 3 bases at V and 14 bases at J, with 14 bases between. Germline assignment: CDR1 SGDLS and CDR2 YYNGEE.

The chain employs TRBV25-1 and TRBJ2-7; a possible D gene is TRBD2 (6 bases). The V end was cut by 3 bases, the J end by 2 bases, with 8 bases between. The CDR3 has 13 amino acids. Germline V gene data show CDR1 as MGHDK and CDR2 as SYGVNS. CDR3 sequence (DNA): TGTGCCAGCAGTGAGGGGGGAGCCTACGAGCAGTACTTC. Translated, it gives CASSEGGAYEQYF.